This TCR beta chain was recorded in a study of memory CD8 T cells in hepatitis C reinfection. The assay was immunoSEQ multiplex PCR, and TCRdb's table has in-frame clones only and misses some. This table holds 50,000 or so clones, roughly nine tenths found once. Germline CDR1 reads LGHNA; CDR2 reads YNFKEQ. The ends lost 1 base at V and 8 bases at J; junction bases unmatched: 19. The CDR3 length is 20 residues. Time point defined: pre-reinfection, 55 to 20 weeks before reinfection detection. The sorted cells went straight to TCR sequencing with no prior in vitro expansion. The TCR sequence derives from a man aged 18 to 35 with hepatitis C virus infection. Sequenced: naive CD8+ T cells sorted from blood. The V call is TRBV4-2, the J call TRBJ2-3, with 12 bases that match TRBD2. The CDR3 DNA sequence: TGTGCCAGCAGCCAAGGAAACCGTGGTGGACTAGCGGGATTGGACTTTACGCAGTATTTT. This encodes CASSQGNRGGLAGLDFTQYF.